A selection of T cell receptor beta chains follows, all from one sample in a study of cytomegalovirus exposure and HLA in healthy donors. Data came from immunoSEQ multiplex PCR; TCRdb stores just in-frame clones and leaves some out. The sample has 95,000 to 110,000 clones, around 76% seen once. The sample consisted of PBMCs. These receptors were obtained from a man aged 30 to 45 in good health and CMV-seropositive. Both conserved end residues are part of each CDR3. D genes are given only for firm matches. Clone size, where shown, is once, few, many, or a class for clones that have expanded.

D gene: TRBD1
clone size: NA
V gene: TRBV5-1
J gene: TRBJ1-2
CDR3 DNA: TGCGCCAGCAGCCCCTCCTCGACAGGGGGTAAAGGCTACACCTTC
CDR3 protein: CASSPSSTGGKGYTF

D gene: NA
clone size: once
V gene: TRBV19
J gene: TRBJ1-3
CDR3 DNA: TGTGCCAGTACCCCGGGGGGGCTAGGCTCTGGAAACACCATATATTTT
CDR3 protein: CASTPGGLGSGNTIYF

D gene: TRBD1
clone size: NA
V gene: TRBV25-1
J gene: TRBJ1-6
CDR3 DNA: TGTGCCAGCCTCGGGACAGTTGCACCCCTCCACTTT
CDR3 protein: CASLGTVAPLHF

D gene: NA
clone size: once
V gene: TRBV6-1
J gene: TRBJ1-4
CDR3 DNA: TGTGCCAGCAGTGAAAACAGGGATTCGTATGAAAAACTGTTTTTT
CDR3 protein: CASSENRDSYEKLFF

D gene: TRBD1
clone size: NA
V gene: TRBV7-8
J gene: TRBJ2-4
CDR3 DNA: TGTGCCAGCAGCGCTCCGAGGACAGGGTCCGGCATTCAGTACTTC
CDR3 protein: CASSAPRTGSGIQYF

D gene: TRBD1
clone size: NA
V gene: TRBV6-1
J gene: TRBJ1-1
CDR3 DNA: TGTGCCAGCAGTCCGGGGACAGCAGTTGAAGCTTTCTTT
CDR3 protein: CASSPGTAVEAFF

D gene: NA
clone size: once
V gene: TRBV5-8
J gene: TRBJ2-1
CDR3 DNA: TGTGCCAGCAGCTTGGCCAGCGTAAAGCAGTTCTTC
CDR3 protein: CASSLASVKQFF

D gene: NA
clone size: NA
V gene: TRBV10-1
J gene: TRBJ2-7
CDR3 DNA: TGCGCCAGCAGTGAGGCAGGGCTGGGTGAGCAGTACTTC
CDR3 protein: CASSEAGLGEQYF

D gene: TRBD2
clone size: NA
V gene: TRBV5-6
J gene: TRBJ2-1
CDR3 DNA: TGTGCCAGCAGCTTGGGGGCTAGCGGGGGGGCCTATGAGCAGTTCTTC
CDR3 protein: CASSLGASGGAYEQFF

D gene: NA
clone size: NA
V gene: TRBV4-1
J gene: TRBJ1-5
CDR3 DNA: TGCGCCAGCAGCCAAGCATCGGACAGCTATAGCAATCAGCCCCAGCATTTT
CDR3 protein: CASSQASDSYSNQPQHF

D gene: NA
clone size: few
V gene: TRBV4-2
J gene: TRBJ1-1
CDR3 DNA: TGTGCCAGCAGCAGCACCCTCAGGGGAGGGAAGAACACTGAAGCTTTCTTT
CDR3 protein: CASSSTLRGGKNTEAFF

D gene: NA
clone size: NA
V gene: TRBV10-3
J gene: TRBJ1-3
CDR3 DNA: TGTGCCATCAGTGCCAGTGCGGAGATCTTCTCTGGAAACACCATATATTTT
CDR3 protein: CAISASAEIFSGNTIYF

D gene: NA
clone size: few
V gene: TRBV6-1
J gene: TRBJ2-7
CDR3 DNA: TGTGCCAGTTCCAGGAAGTACGAGCAGTACTTC
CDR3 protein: CASSRKYEQYF

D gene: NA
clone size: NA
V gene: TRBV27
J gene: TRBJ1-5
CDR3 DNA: TGTGCCAGCAGTATTCAGGGGACCAATCAGCCCCAGCATTTT
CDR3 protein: CASSIQGTNQPQHF

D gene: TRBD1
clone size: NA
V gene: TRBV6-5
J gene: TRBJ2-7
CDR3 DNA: TGTGCCAGCAGAAGGGACAGGACTTACGAGCAGTACTTC
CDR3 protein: CASRRDRTYEQYF

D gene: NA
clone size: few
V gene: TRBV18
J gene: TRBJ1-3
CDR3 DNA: TGTGCCAGCTCACCGCCGACTGTCTCTGGAAACACCATATATTTT
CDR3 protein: CASSPPTVSGNTIYF

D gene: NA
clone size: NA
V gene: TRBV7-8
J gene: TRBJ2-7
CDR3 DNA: TGTGCCAGCAGCTTAGACAGGCAAGGGGAGCAGTACTTC
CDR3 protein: CASSLDRQGEQYF

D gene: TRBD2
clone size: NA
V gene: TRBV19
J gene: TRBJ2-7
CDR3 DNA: TGTGCCAGTAGTGGGGGGACTAGCGGGGATCTCTACGAGCAGTACTTC
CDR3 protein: CASSGGTSGDLYEQYF

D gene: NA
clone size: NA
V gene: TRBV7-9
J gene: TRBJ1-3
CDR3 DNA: TGTGCCAGCAGCTTAGCGCCAGGTGGAAACACCATATATTTT
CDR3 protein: CASSLAPGGNTIYF

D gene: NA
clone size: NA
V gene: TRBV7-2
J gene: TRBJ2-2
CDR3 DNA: TGTGCCAGCAGCCCTACCGTCCTCGCGAACACCGGGGAGCTGTTTTTT
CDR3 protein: CASSPTVLANTGELFF

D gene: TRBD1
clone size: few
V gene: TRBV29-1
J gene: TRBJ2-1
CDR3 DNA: TGCAGCGTTGTGGGGACAGGGGATGAGCAGTTCTTC
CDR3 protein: CSVVGTGDEQFF

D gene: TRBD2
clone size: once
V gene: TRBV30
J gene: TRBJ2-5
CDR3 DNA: TGTGCCTGGAGGCGTTCGGCGGGGGAGCAAGAGACCCAGTACTTC
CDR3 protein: CAWRRSAGEQETQYF

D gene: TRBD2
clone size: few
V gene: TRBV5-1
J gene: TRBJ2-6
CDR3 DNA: TGCGCCAGCAGCCCTACCGGCGGGGGGGCCAACGGCCTGACTTTC
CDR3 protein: CASSPTGGGANGLTF

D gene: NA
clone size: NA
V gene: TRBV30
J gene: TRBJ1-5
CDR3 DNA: TGTGCCTGGAGTGTTCCAGGGGATCAGCCCCAGCATTTT
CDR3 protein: CAWSVPGDQPQHF

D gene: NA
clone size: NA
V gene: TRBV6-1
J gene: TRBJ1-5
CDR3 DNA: TGTGCCAGCAGTGGTGGGAGGCCGGCCGGATGGCCCCAGCATTTT
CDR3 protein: CASSGGRPAGWPQHF

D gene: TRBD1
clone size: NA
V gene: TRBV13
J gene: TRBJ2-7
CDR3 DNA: TGTGCCAGCAGCTCGCGGGACAGGGGGCCCCACGAGCAGTACTTC
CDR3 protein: CASSSRDRGPHEQYF

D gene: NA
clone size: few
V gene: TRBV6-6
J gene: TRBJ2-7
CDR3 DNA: TGTGCCAGCAGCCCGGGGTCTGAGCAGTACTTC
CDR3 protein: CASSPGSEQYF

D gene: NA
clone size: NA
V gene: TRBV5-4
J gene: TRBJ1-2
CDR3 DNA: TGTGCCAGCACCACGACGGAGCCATTAAGCGGCTACACCTTC
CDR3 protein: CASTTTEPLSGYTF

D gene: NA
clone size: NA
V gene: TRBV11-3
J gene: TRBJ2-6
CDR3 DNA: TGTGCCAGCAGCTTACAAGGGGCCAACGTCCTGACTTTC
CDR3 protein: CASSLQGANVLTF

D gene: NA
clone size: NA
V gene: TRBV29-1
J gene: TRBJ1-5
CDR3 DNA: TGCAGCGTTTCCGTACAGGCCAATCAGCCCCAGCATTTT
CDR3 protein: CSVSVQANQPQHF

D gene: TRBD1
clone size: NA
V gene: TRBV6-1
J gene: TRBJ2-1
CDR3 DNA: TGTGCCAGCAGTGAAGAGCTCGCAGGGGGCGATGAGCAGTTCTTC
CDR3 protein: CASSEELAGGDEQFF

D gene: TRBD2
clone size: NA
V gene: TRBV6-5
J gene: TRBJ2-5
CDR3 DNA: TGTGCCAGCACCGATCGGGGGGGAGAGACCCAGTACTTC
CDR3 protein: CASTDRGGETQYF

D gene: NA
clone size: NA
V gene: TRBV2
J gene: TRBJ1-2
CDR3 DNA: TGTGCCAGCAGTGAAGCAGGGGGACACGATGGCTACACCTTC
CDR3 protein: CASSEAGGHDGYTF

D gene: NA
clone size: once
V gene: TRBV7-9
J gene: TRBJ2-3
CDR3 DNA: TGTGCCAGCAGCTCGTACATCGCAGATACGCAGTATTTT
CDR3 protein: CASSSYIADTQYF

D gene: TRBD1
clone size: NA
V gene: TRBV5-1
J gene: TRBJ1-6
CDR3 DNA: TGCGCCAGCAGCTTCCAGGGGGTGGTTTCACCCCTCCACTTT
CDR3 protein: CASSFQGVVSPLHF

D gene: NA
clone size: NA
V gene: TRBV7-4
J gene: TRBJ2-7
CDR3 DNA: TGTGCCAGCAGCTCCACTTACGAGCAGTACTTC
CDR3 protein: CASSSTYEQYF

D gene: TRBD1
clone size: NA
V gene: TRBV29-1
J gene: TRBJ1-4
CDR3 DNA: TGCAGCGTCGGACAGGGAGGTGATGAAAAACTGTTTTTT
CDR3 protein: CSVGQGGDEKLFF

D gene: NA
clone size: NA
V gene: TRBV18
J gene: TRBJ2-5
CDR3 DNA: TGTGCCAGCTCACCACGGGCAGGCGGGGATGGAGAGACCCAGTACTTC
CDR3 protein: CASSPRAGGDGETQYF

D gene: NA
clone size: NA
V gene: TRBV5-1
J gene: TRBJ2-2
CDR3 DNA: TGCGCCAGCAGCTTGGCCAGGGTCAGCACGACAGCCGGGGAGCTGTTTTTT
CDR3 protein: CASSLARVSTTAGELFF

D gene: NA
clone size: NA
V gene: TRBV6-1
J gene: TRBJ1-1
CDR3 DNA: TGTGCCAGCAGGGAGGGGGGGGAAGCTTTCTTT
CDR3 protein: CASREGGEAFF

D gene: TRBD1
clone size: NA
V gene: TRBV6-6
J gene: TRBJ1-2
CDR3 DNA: TGTGCCAGCAACACCGGGACAGGGGCTGGCTACACCTTC
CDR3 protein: CASNTGTGAGYTF

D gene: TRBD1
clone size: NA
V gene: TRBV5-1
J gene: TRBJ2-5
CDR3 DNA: TGCGCCAGCAGCTTCGGGGACAGGGAGGAGTTTGAGACCCAGTACTTC
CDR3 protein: CASSFGDREEFETQYF

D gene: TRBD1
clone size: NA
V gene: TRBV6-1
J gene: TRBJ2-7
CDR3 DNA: TGTGCCTCCAGGGGGACAGGCGCCACCTACGAGCAGTACTTC
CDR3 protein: CASRGTGATYEQYF

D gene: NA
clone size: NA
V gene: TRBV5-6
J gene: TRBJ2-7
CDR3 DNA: TGTGCCAGCAGCTTAACAGCAGGAGGAAGCTCCTACGAGCAGTACTTC
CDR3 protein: CASSLTAGGSSYEQYF

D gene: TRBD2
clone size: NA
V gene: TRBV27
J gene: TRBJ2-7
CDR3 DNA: TGTGCCAGCAGTTTCCTGGGACTAGCGGAGAAGGTCTACGAGCAGTACTTC
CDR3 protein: CASSFLGLAEKVYEQYF

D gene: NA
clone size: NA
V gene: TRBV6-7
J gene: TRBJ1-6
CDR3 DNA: TGTGCCAGCAGTTACCCCCGCGAAGATAATTCACCCCTCCACTTT
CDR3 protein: CASSYPREDNSPLHF

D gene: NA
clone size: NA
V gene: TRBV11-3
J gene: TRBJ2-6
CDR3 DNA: TGTGCCAGCGGATACGGAGGATCACTCTCTGGGGCCAACGTCCTGACTTTC
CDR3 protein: CASGYGGSLSGANVLTF

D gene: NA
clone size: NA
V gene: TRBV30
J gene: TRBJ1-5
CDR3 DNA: TGTGCCTGGAGTGTAGGCTGGGGCCTTCAGCCCCAGCATTTT
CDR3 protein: CAWSVGWGLQPQHF

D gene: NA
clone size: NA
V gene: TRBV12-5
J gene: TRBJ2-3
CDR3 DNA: TGTGCTAGTGGTTTGGATCCAGGGAGCACAGATACGCAGTATTTT
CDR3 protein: CASGLDPGSTDTQYF

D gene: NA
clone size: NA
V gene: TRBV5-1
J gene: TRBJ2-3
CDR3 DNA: TGCGCCAGCAGTCTCACAGGGAACCCCCCAGATACGCAGTATTTT
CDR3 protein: CASSLTGNPPDTQYF

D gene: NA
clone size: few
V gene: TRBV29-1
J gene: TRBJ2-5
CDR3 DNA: TGCAGCGTGTCTACGGGGGAGACCCAGTACTTC
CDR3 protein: CSVSTGETQYF